Sequencing of this TCR beta chain was carried out in a study of persistence of HIV-infected CD4 T cells. The immunoSEQ assay was version 4, run in survey mode. Assay used: immunoSEQ multiplex PCR; TCRdb lists only in-frame clones, some missing. Of roughly 41,000 clones in the sample, roughly 86% were seen once. The germline gives CDR1 SGHTA, CDR2 FQGNSA. CDR3 length: 16 residues. V gave up 1 base and J gave up 0 bases; unmatched junction bases: 3. This nonspecific control used anti-CD3/anti-CD28 bead stimulation of CD4+ T cells. CD4+ T cells upregulating both CD40 ligand and CD69 were sorted as responding cells. A remark on this clone: What it binds is not known.

This receptor was obtained from an adult man with HIV who was CMV-seropositive. Sequenced material: CD4+ T cells sorted from PBMCs after approximately 18-hour stimulation, taken from a patient who received antiretroviral therapy. The gene calls are TRBV7-2 and TRBJ1-3; 7 nucleotides line up with TRBD1. The CDR3: CASSLDRGRSGNTIYF. CDR3 sequence (DNA): TGTGCCAGCAGCTTAGACAGGGGTCGCTCTGGAAACACCATATATTTT.